A single sample is the source of the 20 T cell receptor beta chains below, sequenced in a study of cytomegalovirus exposure and HLA in healthy donors. PCR used 60 Vbeta primers and 13 Jbeta primers. The data were produced by immunoSEQ multiplex PCR, yet TCRdb's version contains in-frame clones alone and is incomplete. Of around 130,000 clones in the sample, 75% to 85% were seen once. Sample: PBMCs. These receptors originate from a woman in her 40s in good health and CMV-seronegative.

This sequence joins TRBV19 and TRBJ2-2; 10 bases align to TRBD1. The V gene's germline CDR1 is LNHDA and CDR2 SQIVND (reference sequence). The CDR3 runs to 16 residues. V shed 6 bases and J 7 bases; nucleotides not matched to a gene: 11. In nucleotides, the CDR3 is TGTGCCAGTAGACCTCCGGGACAGGGGACGAGCGGGGAGCTGTTTTTT. Its protein product is CASRPPGQGTSGELFF.

The genes are TRBV28 and TRBJ2-1; the match to TRBD2 covers 8 bases. Germline CDR1 and CDR2: MDHEN and SYDVKM. This CDR3 comprises 16 residues. V gave up 7 bases and J gave up 3 bases; unmatched junction bases: 11. The CDR3 coding sequence is TGTGCCAGCATCGCTGCCGGGACTAGGAACTACAATGAGCAGTTCTTC. Its translation: CASIAAGTRNYNEQFF.

This clone has a handful of counts. The chain combines TRBV19 with TRBJ2-1, with 11 bases matching TRBD1. J lost 6 bases, V lost 5 bases, and 6 bases had no gene match. The CDR3 is 15 amino acids. Per the germline V gene, CDR1 is LNHDA and CDR2 is SQIVND (reference sequence). For the CDR3, the DNA is TGTGCCAGTAGTGAAGCCGGGACAGGGGGCAATGAGCAGTTCTTC. Amino acid sequence: CASSEAGTGGNEQFF.

The chain couples TRBV5-1 to TRBJ1-2; 7 nucleotides align to TRBD1. Germline trimming cut 5 bases from V and 0 bases from J; bases unmatched to any gene: 7. CDR3 length: 15 residues. The V gene's germline CDR1 is SGHRS and CDR2 YFSETQ. The CDR3 loop reads CASRSGTATNYGYTF. CDR3 in DNA: TGCGCCAGCAGAAGTGGGACAGCTACTAACTATGGCTACACCTTC.

The gene calls are TRBV5-1 and TRBJ1-2; D might be TRBD1 (5 bases). Trimming left V 3 bases short and J 4 bases short, with 13 bases between. Germline V gene data show CDR1 as SGHRS and CDR2 as YFSETQ. This CDR3 contains 14 residues. The CDR3 sequence is CASSSGGLGYGYTF. The CDR3 DNA reads TGCGCCAGCAGCTCGGGGGGATTGGGCTATGGCTACACCTTC.

The genes are TRBV28 and TRBJ2-7; 7 nucleotides line up with TRBD1. The CDR3 has 14 residues. Looked up from germline, CDR1 is MDHEN and CDR2 is SYDVKM. The junction had 6 bases not matched to a gene; V was cut back by 4 bases and J by 3 bases. The CDR3 sequence is CASSSGDRVYEQYF. The CDR3 bases are TGTGCCAGCAGTTCCGGGGACAGAGTCTACGAGCAGTACTTC.

The chain is built from TRBV6-1 and TRBJ2-7; D perhaps matches TRBD1 (6 bases). The CDR3 runs to 14 residues. Trimming cost V 7 bases and J 3 bases, with 16 bases left between them. Germline values: CDR1 MNHNS, CDR2 SASEGT. CDR3: CASMGAASGYEQYF. CDR3 in DNA: TGTGCCAGCATGGGGGCAGCTTCCGGCTACGAGCAGTACTTC.

The V gene is TRBV19, the J gene TRBJ1-5, with D unresolved. The CDR3 runs 14 residues. Deletions cut 1 base from V and 1 base from J, with 5 bases between. Germline values: CDR1 LNHDA, CDR2 SQIVND (reference sequence). The CDR3 loop reads CASSIGQSNQPQHF. In DNA, the CDR3 is TGTGCCAGTAGTATAGGGCAAAGCAATCAGCCCCAGCATTTT.

This chain links TRBV21-1 with TRBJ1-4; the table calls TRBD1, which could not be checked here. TRBV21-1 is a pseudogene. CDR3 length: 20 amino acids. Here the CDR3 reads CASRTKKRVSDRATNEKLFF. DNA for the CDR3: TGTGCCAGCAGGACAAAAAAGAGGGTTTCGGACAGAGCAACTAATGAAAAACTGTTTTTT.

The V call is TRBV5-6, the J call TRBJ1-1; the match to TRBD1 covers 10 bases. The CDR3 spans 16 residues. The trim removed 4 bases at V and 4 bases at J, leaving 10 bases unmatched. Germline V CDR1 and CDR2: SGHDT, YYEEEE. CDR3 sequence (DNA): TGTGCCAGCAGCCCTGGACAGGGGGAGCATAGCACTGAAGCTTTCTTT. This translates into CASSPGQGEHSTEAFF.

The V gene is TRBV9, the J gene TRBJ1-1, with a possible D match to TRBD1 (5 bases). Germline assignment: CDR1 SGDLS and CDR2 YYNGEE. V was cut by 3 bases and J by 3 bases, with 9 bases left in between. This CDR3 is built from 13 residues. CDR3 nucleotide sequence: TGTGCCAGCAGCGATGGGGGGGACACTGAAGCTTTCTTT. It translates to CASSDGGDTEAFF. The whole variable domain, remainder taken from reference TRBV9 and TRBJ1-1, is DSGVTQTPKHLITATGQRVTLRCSPRSGDLSVYWYQQSLDQGLQFLIQYYNGEERAKGNILERFSAQQFPDLHSELNLSSLELGDSALYFCASSDGGDTEAFFGQGTRLTVV.

The chain carries TRBV19 and TRBJ1-2; D might be TRBD1 (5 bases). CDR3 size: 13 residues. V was cut by 1 base and J by 8 bases, with 11 bases left in between. Germline loops: CDR1 LNHDA, CDR2 SQIVND (reference sequence). CDR3 sequence (DNA): TGTGCCAGTAGTATAGCAGGGAGGCGCGGCTACACCTTC. Translation: CASSIAGRRGYTF. The full variable domain, in which reference TRBV19 and TRBJ1-2 provide the parts outside the CDR3, is DGGITQSPKYLFRKEGQNVTLSCEQNLNHDAMYWYRQDPGQGLRLIYYSQIVNDFQKGDIAEGYSVSREKKESFPLTVTSAQKNPTAFYLCASSIAGRRGYTFGSGTRLTVV.

This clone was observed a handful of times. This sequence joins TRBV4-3 and TRBJ2-1, with TRBD1 matching 7 bases. Trimming cost V 4 bases and J 5 bases; bases outside gene matches: 5. The CDR3 runs 14 residues. Germline V CDR1 and CDR2: LGHNA, YSLEER. The CDR3 bases are TGCGCCAGCAGCCCCGGGACAGCGAACAATGAGCAGTTCTTC. It yields the protein CASSPGTANNEQFF.

The V call is TRBV11-2, the J call TRBJ1-2; 7 bases are shared with TRBD1. Germline assignment: CDR1 SGHAT and CDR2 FQNNGV. The V gene end was trimmed by 3 bases and the J gene end by 2 bases; junction bases not matched to a gene: 3. CDR3 size: 14 residues. The CDR3, as DNA: TGTGCCAGCAGCTTGGACAGGTCCAACTATGGCTACACCTTC. Translating gives CASSLDRSNYGYTF. The full variable domain, completed using reference TRBV11-2 and TRBJ1-2, is EAGVAQSPRYKIIEKRQSVAFWCNPISGHATLYWYQQILGQGPKLLIQFQNNGVVDDSQLPKDRFSAERLKGVDSTLKIQPAKLEDSAVYLCASSLDRSNYGYTFGSGTRLTVV.

The rearrangement uses TRBV6-5 and TRBJ1-5; 8 nucleotides agree with TRBD1. CDR1 MNHEY and CDR2 SVGAGI come from the germline V gene. V dropped 1 base and J dropped 4; count of bases not matched to a gene: 6. CDR3 length: 16 amino acids. This chain's CDR3 is CASSYWPQGANQPQHF. The CDR3 region has the DNA TGTGCCAGCAGTTACTGGCCGCAGGGGGCAAATCAGCCCCAGCATTTT.

The chain joins TRBV19 to TRBJ2-2; 8 bases are shared with TRBD2. CDR1 and CDR2 from the germline V gene are LNHDA and SQIVND (reference sequence). The CDR3 consists of 16 residues. The trim removed 3 bases at V and 8 bases at J, leaving 11 bases unmatched. As DNA, the CDR3 is TGTGCCAGTAGTATCGACGCGGGGGGAAGTTCGGGGGAGCTGTTTTTT. Its protein product is CASSIDAGGSSGELFF.

The genes are TRBV5-4 and TRBJ1-5; D possibly corresponds to TRBD1 (5 bases). The CDR3 totals 13 residues. Germline CDR1 SGHNT, CDR2 YYREEE (reference sequence). Between the trimmed V and J ends, which lost 4 bases and 4 bases, there was a span of 9 bases. In nucleotides, the CDR3 is TGTGCCAGCAGCCACGACAGAAATCAGCCCCAGCATTTT. Protein: CASSHDRNQPQHF.

The chain is built from TRBV7-6 and TRBJ1-5; D possibly corresponds to TRBD1 (6 bases). Trimming shortened V by 3 bases and J by 7 bases, and 13 bases separated the two germline ends. The length of the CDR3 is 14 residues. Germline CDR1 and CDR2: SGHVS and FNYEAQ. DNA of the CDR3: TGTGCCAGCAGCTTGGGGGGGCTTGGGCAGCCCCAGCATTTT. Translated: CASSLGGLGQPQHF.

The gene calls are TRBV7-8 and TRBJ1-1; no clear D gene. The CDR3 is made up of 13 amino acids. The V gene's germline CDR1 is SGHVS and CDR2 FQNEAQ. Trimming left V 5 bases short and J 1 base short, with 8 bases between. The DNA of the CDR3 is TGTGCCAGCAGCCCCGTCAGGAACACTGAAGCTTTCTTT. Residues: CASSPVRNTEAFF.

This chain links TRBV5-6 with TRBJ1-2, with 7 bases lining up with TRBD1. The CDR3 is made up of 16 amino acids. The germline gives CDR1 SGHDT, CDR2 YYEEEE. V lost 0 bases to trimming and J lost 5 bases; unmatched junction nucleotides: 10. CDR3 region: CASSLDPRGSRYGYTF. The CDR3 region has the DNA TGTGCCAGCAGCTTGGACCCCAGGGGGTCCCGTTATGGCTACACCTTC.